These T cell receptor beta chains were read from a single sample in a study of T cells after yellow fever vaccination. TCRdb re-called the 5' RACE reads with MiXCR, one entry per CDR3 protein. In the table there are just under 600,000 distinct CDR3 sequences, approximately 12% of which are singletons. The sample consisted of PBMCs, taken on the day of the yellow fever booster vaccination. Receptors originate from a man aged 30 to 45 who received the YFV17D yellow fever vaccine. Both conserved end residues are part of each CDR3.

cdr3_aa	v_call	j_call
CASSLTVAAPSGANVLTF	TRBV5-1	TRBJ2-6
CASGTRVWEQYF	TRBV6-5	TRBJ2-7
CASSPISSRVINEQFF	TRBV7-6	TRBJ2-1
CASSANTGGEQYF	TRBV7-3	TRBJ2-7
CASSSIGTTNGELFF	TRBV11-3	TRBJ2-2
CASSLSANYGYTF	TRBV12-3/TRBV12-4	TRBJ1-2
CAISAGTRTGGETQYF	TRBV10-3	TRBJ2-5
CSVRSSIIPRANTEAFF	TRBV29-1	TRBJ1-1
CASSLIFSPLSTDTQYF	TRBV5-1	TRBJ2-3
CASSLSAVAKNIQYF	TRBV7-2	TRBJ2-4